This T cell receptor beta chain was observed in a study of vaccination effects on CD4 cells after COVID-19. Sequencing used immunoSEQ multiplex PCR; TCRdb keeps in-frame clones, though not all of them. This sample yields roughly 50,000 clones, of which around 75% are seen a single time; roughly 2.3% belongs to the top ten. Antigen-specific CD4+ T cells expanded by the ViraFEST assay with viral peptide pools were then sequenced. The culture ran for approximately 10 days, and then CD4+ T cells were isolated. Previously uninfected by SARS-CoV-2, the vaccine recipients also showed negative nucleocapsid antibodies. PBMC were cultured at about 2 million per well with approximately 9 IU/ml IL-2 and around 9.2 ug/ml peptides. To note about this clone: Its antigen remains unidentified.

Trimming pared 4 bases from V and 3 bases from J, leaving 10 bases between. CDR1 and CDR2 (germline): LNHDA, SQIVND (reference sequence). The CDR3 is made up of 13 amino acids. Sequencing used CD4+ T cells from PBMCs cultured with HCoV-229E spike peptides, obtained before COVID-19 vaccination. This receptor was obtained from a human donor who received a COVID-19 vaccine. The V call is TRBV19, the J call TRBJ2-7; D unresolved. CDR3 protein: CASSNTRYYEQYV. The CDR3 nucleotides are TGTGCCAGTAGTAACACCCGATACTACGAGCAGTACGTC.